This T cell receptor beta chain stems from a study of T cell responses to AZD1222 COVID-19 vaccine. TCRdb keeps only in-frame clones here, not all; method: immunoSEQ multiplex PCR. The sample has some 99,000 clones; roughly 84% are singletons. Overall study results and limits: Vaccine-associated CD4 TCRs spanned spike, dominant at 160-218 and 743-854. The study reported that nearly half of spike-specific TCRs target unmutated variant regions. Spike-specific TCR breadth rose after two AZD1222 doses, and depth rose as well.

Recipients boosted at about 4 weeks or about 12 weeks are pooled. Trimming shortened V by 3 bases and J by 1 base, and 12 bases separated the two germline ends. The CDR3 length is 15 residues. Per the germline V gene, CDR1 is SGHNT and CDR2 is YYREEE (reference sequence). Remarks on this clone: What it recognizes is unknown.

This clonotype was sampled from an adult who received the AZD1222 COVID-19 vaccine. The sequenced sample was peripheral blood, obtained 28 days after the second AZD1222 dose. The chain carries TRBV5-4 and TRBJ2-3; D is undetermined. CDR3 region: CASSSEALRTDTQYF. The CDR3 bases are TGTGCCAGCAGCTCTGAGGCTTTACGCACAGATACGCAGTATTTT.